Listed below are T cell receptor beta chains from one sample, sequenced in a study of blood T cells in healthy people across ages. TCRdb analysed the 5' RACE reads with MiXCR anew, one entry per CDR3 protein. The repertoire includes roughly 800,000 distinct CDR3 sequences, roughly 24% of them detected once, and 3% sits in the top ten. The sample was also linked to a second study, of T cells of mothers and their children.

Source material: blood. These receptors all come from a boy between 10 and 17 years old in good health. Each CDR3 is given with its conserved first and last residue. The order of the fields is J gene, D gene, clone size, V gene, CDR3 protein, CDR3 DNA. A D gene is named only where the DNA matches it firmly. Rows give clone size only sometimes, using once, few, many, or a class for an expanded clone.

J gene: TRBJ1-3
D gene: -
clone size: once
V gene: TRBV12-3/TRBV12-4
CDR3 protein: CASSFPGPRGIGNTIYF
CDR3 DNA: TGTGCCAGCAGTTTCCCGGGGCCGAGGGGCATAGGAAACACCATATATTTT

J gene: TRBJ2-1
D gene: TRBD2
clone size: -
V gene: TRBV20-1
CDR3 protein: CSARVGTSGASLGVNEQFF
CDR3 DNA: TGCAGTGCTAGAGTTGGGACTAGCGGGGCCTCACTAGGCGTCAATGAGCAGTTCTTC

J gene: TRBJ1-3
D gene: -
clone size: few
V gene: TRBV2
CDR3 protein: CASKSALISGNTIYF
CDR3 DNA: TGTGCCAGCAAATCAGCTTTAATCTCTGGAAACACCATATATTTT

J gene: TRBJ1-1
D gene: -
clone size: many
V gene: TRBV18
CDR3 protein: CASSPTGGDTEAFF
CDR3 DNA: TGTGCCAGCTCACCTACGGGAGGGGACACTGAAGCTTTCTTT

J gene: TRBJ2-3
D gene: -
clone size: -
V gene: TRBV6-1
CDR3 protein: CASSEVDDTDTQYF
CDR3 DNA: TGTGCCAGCAGTGAAGTAGATGACACAGATACGCAGTATTTT

J gene: TRBJ2-1
D gene: -
clone size: -
V gene: TRBV9
CDR3 protein: CASSLRTLRYNEQFF
CDR3 DNA: TGTGCCAGCAGCCTACGGACCCTTAGGTACAATGAGCAGTTCTTC

J gene: TRBJ2-1
D gene: TRBD2
clone size: -
V gene: TRBV7-9
CDR3 protein: CASTPLAGGNEQFF
CDR3 DNA: TGTGCCAGCACCCCGCTGGCGGGGGGAAATGAGCAGTTCTTC

J gene: TRBJ1-2
D gene: -
clone size: few
V gene: TRBV12-3/TRBV12-4
CDR3 protein: CASSRTAIYGYTF
CDR3 DNA: TGTGCCAGCAGTCGGACAGCCATCTATGGCTACACCTTC

J gene: TRBJ2-4
D gene: -
clone size: -
V gene: TRBV30
CDR3 protein: CAWSVVGIAKNIQYF
CDR3 DNA: TGTGCCTGGAGTGTAGTCGGTATAGCCAAAAACATTCAGTACTTC

J gene: TRBJ2-1
D gene: TRBD2
clone size: few
V gene: TRBV5-6
CDR3 protein: CASTYNREDEQFF
CDR3 DNA: TGTGCCAGCACCTACAATCGGGAGGATGAGCAGTTCTTC

J gene: TRBJ2-3
D gene: -
clone size: -
V gene: TRBV6-5
CDR3 protein: CASSYTGTVGTDTQYF
CDR3 DNA: TGTGCCAGCAGTTATACAGGGACCGTCGGAACAGATACGCAGTATTTT

J gene: TRBJ1-2
D gene: TRBD1
clone size: -
V gene: TRBV20-1
CDR3 protein: CSARDRRQTGDYGYTF
CDR3 DNA: TGCAGTGCTAGAGATAGGCGCCAGACAGGGGACTATGGCTACACCTTC

J gene: TRBJ2-5
D gene: -
clone size: many
V gene: TRBV27
CDR3 protein: CATRGQETQYF
CDR3 DNA: TGTGCCACTAGGGGACAAGAGACCCAGTACTTC

J gene: TRBJ2-1
D gene: TRBD2
clone size: -
V gene: TRBV7-9
CDR3 protein: CTSSLIAGHEQFF
CDR3 DNA: TGTACCAGCAGCTTAATAGCGGGGCATGAGCAGTTCTTC

J gene: TRBJ1-1
D gene: TRBD1
clone size: few
V gene: TRBV5-1
CDR3 protein: CASSNQPGQGSSSTEAFF
CDR3 DNA: TGCGCCAGCAGCAACCAACCGGGACAGGGGTCCTCGAGCACTGAAGCTTTCTTT

J gene: TRBJ1-2
D gene: -
clone size: -
V gene: TRBV20-1
CDR3 protein: CSALTGTQGYGYTF
CDR3 DNA: TGCAGTGCCTTAACGGGGACGCAGGGCTATGGCTACACCTTC

J gene: TRBJ2-2
D gene: -
clone size: few
V gene: TRBV5-1
CDR3 protein: CASSLDREDAGELFF
CDR3 DNA: TGCGCCAGCAGCTTGGACAGGGAGGACGCCGGGGAGCTGTTTTTT